One TCR beta chain is described in this entry. CDR3 length: 15 residues. The V segment lost 6 bases and the J segment 2 bases; nucleotides outside the gene matches: 9. Germline V gene lookup returns CDR1 SNHLY and CDR2 FYNNEI. Produced via immunoSEQ multiplex PCR; TCRdb's table is partial and in-frame only. There are under 60,000 clones in the sample; 86% occur only once, and approximately 7% lies in the top ten. The sample comes from a study of PD-1 blockade in classical Hodgkin lymphoma. Time point of the sample: cycle 4 day 1 (C4D1), after 6 weeks of nivolumab. There was relapse after autologous stem cell transplantation in every patient, and there was variation in brentuximab vedotin exposure.

This rearrangement joins TRBV2 to TRBJ2-7; TRBD1 agrees at 8 bases. The sample here was peripheral blood mononuclear cells (PBMCs), taken before the fourth cycle of nivolumab. The source of this sequence is a human donor with classical Hodgkin lymphoma. The CDR3 loop is CASSAGGQATYEQYF. CDR3 nucleotides: TGTGCCAGCAGCGCCGGGGGACAGGCGACCTACGAGCAGTACTTC.